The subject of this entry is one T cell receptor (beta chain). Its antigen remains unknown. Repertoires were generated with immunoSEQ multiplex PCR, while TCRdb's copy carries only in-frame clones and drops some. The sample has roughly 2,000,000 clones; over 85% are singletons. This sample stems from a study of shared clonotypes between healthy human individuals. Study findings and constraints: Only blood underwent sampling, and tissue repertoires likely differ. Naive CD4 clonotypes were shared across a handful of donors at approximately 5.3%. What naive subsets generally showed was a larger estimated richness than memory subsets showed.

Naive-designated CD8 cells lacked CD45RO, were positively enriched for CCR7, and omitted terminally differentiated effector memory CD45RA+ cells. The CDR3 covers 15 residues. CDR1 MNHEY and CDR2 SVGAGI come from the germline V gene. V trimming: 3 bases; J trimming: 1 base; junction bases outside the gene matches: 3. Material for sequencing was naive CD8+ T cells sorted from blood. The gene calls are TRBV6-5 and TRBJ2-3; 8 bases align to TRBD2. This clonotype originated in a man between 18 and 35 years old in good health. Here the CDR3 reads CASSYHSGGTDTQYF. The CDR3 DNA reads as TGTGCCAGCAGTTATCATAGCGGGGGCACAGATACGCAGTATTTT.